This TCR beta chain was observed in a study of T-cell memory formation after mild COVID-19. Study as a whole: Largely donor-specific sequence clusters came from two donors.

TCRdb recomputed calls from the 5' RACE reads with MiXCR, one row per CDR3 protein. The sample has over 400,000 distinct CDR3 sequences, around a quarter seen once. The study's findings and limits: Clones contracting over day 15 to 85 were CD4/CD8 balanced, with later expanders leaning CD4+. Several responding clones turned up in pre-infection memory, indicating that cross-reactive memory may have taken part.

Note on this clonotype: Antigen specificity is unknown.

The source material was PBMCs or a T cell subset sorted from them (not recorded which). The sequence derives from an adult woman who had mild COVID-19 (a few samples of this study predate the infection). Cell type and time point are not known.

This CDR3 reads CASSRRERGSTDTQYF. The CDR3 nucleotides are TGTGCCAGCAGCCGGCGGGAGCGGGGTAGCACAGATACGCAGTATTTT. The chain couples TRBV11-3 to TRBJ2-3, with 7 bases that match TRBD2. The V gene end was trimmed by 5 bases and the J gene end by 0 bases; junction bases not matched to a gene: 8. The CDR3 consists of 16 residues. CDR1 and CDR2 (germline): SGHNT, YENEEA.